What follows is one T cell receptor (beta chain) and its context. This CDR3 has 16 residues. Germline V gene sequence: CDR1 KGHSH, CDR2 LQKENI. V gave up 3 bases and J gave up 4 bases; unmatched junction bases: 9. The data are from a study of cytomegalovirus exposure and HLA in healthy donors. In the study overall: A later analysis reported the same platform for the 100 to 150 validation repertoires and the approximately 720 first-cohort repertoires.

Separate from the roughly 720-subject first cohort was the approximately 120-subject validation cohort, to which the donors belonged. Profiled with immunoSEQ multiplex PCR; TCRdb holds only in-frame clones, not every one. Of 150,000 to 200,000 clones in the sample, about 86% were seen once. The TCR sequence derives from a woman aged 18-29 years in good health and CMV-seronegative. The sequenced sample consisted of PBMCs. The J gene is TRBJ1-5, the V gene TRBV18; 7 bases align to TRBD1. CDR3 sequence: CASSPSAGGTNQPQHF. The CDR3 DNA reads as TGTGCCAGCTCACCGTCAGCAGGGGGGACGAATCAGCCCCAGCATTTT.